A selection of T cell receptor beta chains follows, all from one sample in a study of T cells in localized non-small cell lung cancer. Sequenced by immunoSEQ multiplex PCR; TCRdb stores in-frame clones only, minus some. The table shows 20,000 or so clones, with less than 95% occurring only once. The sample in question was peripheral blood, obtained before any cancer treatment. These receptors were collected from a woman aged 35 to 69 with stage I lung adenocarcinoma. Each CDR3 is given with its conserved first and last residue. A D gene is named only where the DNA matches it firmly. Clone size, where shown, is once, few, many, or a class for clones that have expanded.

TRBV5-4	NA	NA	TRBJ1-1	TGTGCCAGCAGCACTGGTTTTATGAGCACTGAAGCTTTCTTT	CASSTGFMSTEAFF
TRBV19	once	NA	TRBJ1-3	TGTGCCAGTAGTCTCCGGACGGTTGGAAACACCATATATTTT	CASSLRTVGNTIYF
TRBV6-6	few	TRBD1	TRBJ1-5	TGTGCCAGCAGTCGCCGGGACAGCCCCAATCAGCCCCAGCATTTT	CASSRRDSPNQPQHF
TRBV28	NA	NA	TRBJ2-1	TGTGCCAGCAGTTCCACAGGGGACTCCCGCAATGAGCAGTTCTTC	CASSSTGDSRNEQFF
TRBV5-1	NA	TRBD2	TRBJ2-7	TGCGCCAGCAGCTGGACTAGCGGTCCCTACGAGCAGTACTTC	CASSWTSGPYEQYF
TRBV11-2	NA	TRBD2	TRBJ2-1	TGTGCCAGCAGCTTCGGACAGGGACTAGCGGGATCGTACAATGAGCAGTTCTTC	CASSFGQGLAGSYNEQFF
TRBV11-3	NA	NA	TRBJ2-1	TGTGCCAGCAGCTTAACATTCGTTAATGAGCAGTTCTTC	CASSLTFVNEQFF
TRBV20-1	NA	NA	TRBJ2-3	TGCAGTGCTAGTCAGGTAGATACGCAGTATTTT	CSASQVDTQYF
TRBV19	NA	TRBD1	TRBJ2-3	TGTGCCATTCTCACAGGGGGTGGGACGCAGTATTTT	CAILTGGGTQYF
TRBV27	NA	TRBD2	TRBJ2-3	TGTGCCAGCAGTCCCGCCAGACTAGCGGGGTGGGATACGCAGTATTTT	CASSPARLAGWDTQYF
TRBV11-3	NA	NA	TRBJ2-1	TGTGCCAGCAGCTTAGTAGCTACACCCCTCTACAATGAGCAGTTCTTC	CASSLVATPLYNEQFF
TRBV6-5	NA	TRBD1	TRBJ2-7	TGTGCCAGCAGCCCGTGGACAGGGGAGGGCTACGAGCAGTACTTC	CASSPWTGEGYEQYF
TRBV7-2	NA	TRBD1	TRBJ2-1	TGTGCCAGCAGCTTAGACAGGGGGCCGGATGAGCAGTTCTTC	CASSLDRGPDEQFF
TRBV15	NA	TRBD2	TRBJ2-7	TGTGCCACCAGCATCCGACTAGCGAACCACGAGCAGTACTTC	CATSIRLANHEQYF
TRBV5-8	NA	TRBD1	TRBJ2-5	TGTGCCAGCGGGAAGACAGGGGGTCAAGCGGGGACCCAGTACTTC	CASGKTGGQAGTQYF
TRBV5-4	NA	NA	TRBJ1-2	TGTGCCAGCAGCTCCGGGCAGCTTGGCTATGGCTACACCTTC	CASSSGQLGYGYTF
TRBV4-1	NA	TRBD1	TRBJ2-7	TGCGCCAGCAGCCTCAAAACAGGGGGCGCTTCCTACGAGCAGTACTTC	CASSLKTGGASYEQYF
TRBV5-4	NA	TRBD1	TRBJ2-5	TGTGCCAGCAGCTTGCCAGGGACAGGGGGGGGAAGCCAAGAGACCCAGTACTTC	CASSLPGTGGGSQETQYF
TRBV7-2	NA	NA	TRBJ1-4	TGTGCCAGCAGCCCGAGCCAGGGGAGTAATGAAAAACTGTTTTTT	CASSPSQGSNEKLFF